The T cell receptor beta chain described here comes from a study of cytomegalovirus exposure and HLA in healthy donors. Sequenced by immunoSEQ multiplex PCR; TCRdb stores in-frame clones only, minus some. The table has tens of thousands of clones, just over 90% seen once. The V gene end was trimmed by 5 bases and the J gene end by 4 bases; junction bases not matched to a gene: 4. This CDR3 region has 13 residues. Germline-derived CDR1 and CDR2 are SGHTA and FQGTGA. The chain joins TRBV7-3 to TRBJ2-5, with 7 bases matching TRBD1. The receptor comes from a young woman in good health and CMV-seronegative. Sample: PBMCs. CDR3 coding DNA: TGTGCCAGCAGCCTATGGACAGGAGAGACCCAGTACTTC. Amino acid sequence: CASSLWTGETQYF.